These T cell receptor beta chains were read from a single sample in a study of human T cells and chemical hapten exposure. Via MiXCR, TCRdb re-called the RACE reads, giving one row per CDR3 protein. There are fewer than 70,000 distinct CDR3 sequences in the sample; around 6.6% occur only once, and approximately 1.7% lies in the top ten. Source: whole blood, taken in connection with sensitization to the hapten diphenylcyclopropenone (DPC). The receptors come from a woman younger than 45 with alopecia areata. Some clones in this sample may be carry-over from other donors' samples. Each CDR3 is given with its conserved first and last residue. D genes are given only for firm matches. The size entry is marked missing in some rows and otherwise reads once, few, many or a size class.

CDR3 protein: CASSAIYTGTRGTEAFF
CDR3 DNA: TGCGCCAGCAGCGCAATCTATACAGGAACGAGGGGCACTGAAGCTTTCTTT
V gene: TRBV5-1
J gene: TRBJ1-1
clone size: .
D gene: .

CDR3 protein: CSASFGGGGNSPLHF
CDR3 DNA: TGCAGTGCTAGTTTTGGGGGGGGAGGAAATTCACCCCTCCACTTT
V gene: TRBV20-1
J gene: TRBJ1-6
clone size: few
D gene: .

CDR3 protein: CASSQTELGTEAFF
CDR3 DNA: TGCGCCAGCAGCCAGACAGAGCTAGGCACTGAAGCTTTCTTT
V gene: TRBV4-1
J gene: TRBJ1-1
clone size: many
D gene: .

CDR3 protein: CASIPSGGGTRMNTEAFF
CDR3 DNA: TGTGCCAGCATCCCTTCTGGGGGGGGGACGAGAATGAACACTGAAGCTTTCTTT
V gene: TRBV6-6
J gene: TRBJ1-1
clone size: .
D gene: .

CDR3 protein: CSAQRDTSTDTQYF
CDR3 DNA: TGCAGTGCCCAACGGGACACCAGCACAGATACGCAGTATTTT
V gene: TRBV20-1
J gene: TRBJ2-3
clone size: many
D gene: .

CDR3 protein: CSVEGGQDLNTEAFF
CDR3 DNA: TGCAGCGTTGAGGGGGGACAGGACTTGAACACTGAAGCTTTCTTT
V gene: TRBV29-1
J gene: TRBJ1-1
clone size: many
D gene: TRBD1

CDR3 protein: CASSPRDRGFYEQYF
CDR3 DNA: TGTGCCAGCAGCCCCCGGGACAGGGGATTCTACGAGCAGTACTTC
V gene: TRBV7-2
J gene: TRBJ2-7
clone size: .
D gene: TRBD1

CDR3 protein: CASSLGGRGTEAFF
CDR3 DNA: TGTGCCAGCAGCTTAGGAGGGCGCGGTACCGAAGCTTTCTTT
V gene: TRBV7-6
J gene: TRBJ1-1
clone size: .
D gene: .

CDR3 protein: CASSQDGGRKGDTF
CDR3 DNA: TGTGCCAGCAGCCAAGATGGGGGGAGAAAGGGCGACACCTTC
V gene: TRBV3-1
J gene: TRBJ1-2
clone size: .
D gene: .

CDR3 protein: CASSLIQETQYF
CDR3 DNA: TGTGCCAGCAGCTTAATCCAAGAGACCCAGTACTTC
V gene: TRBV7-9
J gene: TRBJ2-5
clone size: many
D gene: .

CDR3 protein: CASSPDSSYEQYF
CDR3 DNA: TGTGCCAGCAGTCCGGACAGCTCCTACGAGCAGTACTTC
V gene: TRBV12-3/TRBV12-4
J gene: TRBJ2-7
clone size: many
D gene: .

CDR3 protein: CSVDSTGEGGYTF
CDR3 DNA: TGCAGCGTTGATTCCACGGGGGAAGGTGGCTACACCTTC
V gene: TRBV29-1
J gene: TRBJ1-2
clone size: many
D gene: .

CDR3 protein: CASSPTGVGLLNTEAFF
CDR3 DNA: TGTGCCAGCAGCCCTACAGGAGTGGGGCTTCTGAACACTGAAGCTTTCTTT
V gene: TRBV11-2
J gene: TRBJ1-1
clone size: .
D gene: .

CDR3 protein: CASSLGGLSSPLHF
CDR3 DNA: TGTGCCAGCAGCTTGGGGGGACTTAGCTCACCCCTCCACTTT
V gene: TRBV5-4
J gene: TRBJ1-6
clone size: many
D gene: .

CDR3 protein: CASSYSRSRGATYNEQFF
CDR3 DNA: TGTGCCAGCAGTTACTCGAGGTCGCGGGGGGCCACCTACAATGAGCAGTTCTTC
V gene: TRBV6-6
J gene: TRBJ2-1
clone size: many
D gene: TRBD2

CDR3 protein: CASSARVLGTEAFF
CDR3 DNA: TGTGCCAGCAGCGCACGGGTCCTGGGGACTGAAGCTTTCTTT
V gene: TRBV2
J gene: TRBJ1-1
clone size: .
D gene: .

CDR3 protein: CAIRDWTESSYEQYF
CDR3 DNA: TGTGCCATCAGGGACTGGACCGAGAGCTCCTACGAGCAGTACTTC
V gene: TRBV10-3
J gene: TRBJ2-7
clone size: many
D gene: .

CDR3 protein: CSVRAGGTEAFF
CDR3 DNA: TGCAGTGTAAGGGCTGGGGGCACTGAAGCTTTCTTT
V gene: TRBV20-1
J gene: TRBJ1-1
clone size: many
D gene: .

CDR3 protein: CAIALRGGNEQFF
CDR3 DNA: TGTGCCATCGCATTGCGGGGGGGGAATGAGCAGTTCTTC
V gene: TRBV10-3
J gene: TRBJ2-1
clone size: .
D gene: TRBD2

CDR3 protein: CASSLISQVYGYTF
CDR3 DNA: TGTGCCAGCAGCTTGATATCACAGGTCTATGGCTACACCTTC
V gene: TRBV5-6
J gene: TRBJ1-2
clone size: many
D gene: .

CDR3 protein: CAISIYRQGGSPLHF
CDR3 DNA: TGTGCCATTTCAATATATAGACAGGGAGGATCACCCCTCCACTTT
V gene: TRBV12-3/TRBV12-4
J gene: TRBJ1-6
clone size: few
D gene: TRBD1

CDR3 protein: CSVAGRLNTEAFF
CDR3 DNA: TGCAGCGTTGCGGGACGGCTGAACACTGAAGCTTTCTTT
V gene: TRBV29-1
J gene: TRBJ1-1
clone size: many
D gene: .

CDR3 protein: CASSARRQGHNTAAFF
CDR3 DNA: TGTGCCAGCAGCGCAAGACGACAGGGGCATAATACTGCAGCTTTCTTT
V gene: TRBV6-6
J gene: TRBJ1-1
clone size: .
D gene: TRBD1

CDR3 protein: CASRMASTDTQYF
CDR3 DNA: TGCGCCAGCAGGATGGCTAGCACAGATACGCAGTATTTT
V gene: TRBV10-2
J gene: TRBJ2-3
clone size: many
D gene: .

CDR3 protein: CASSPRDGGAQETQYF
CDR3 DNA: TGTGCCAGCAGCCCCAGGGACGGGGGGGCTCAGGAGACCCAGTACTTC
V gene: TRBV7-9
J gene: TRBJ2-5
clone size: .
D gene: TRBD2

CDR3 protein: CASSLDSGGQPQHF
CDR3 DNA: TGTGCCAGCAGTTTAGATTCGGGGGGTCAGCCCCAGCATTTT
V gene: TRBV12-3/TRBV12-4
J gene: TRBJ1-5
clone size: many
D gene: .

CDR3 protein: CASTIRGGPGELFF
CDR3 DNA: TGCGCCAGCACCATCCGAGGGGGCCCCGGGGAGCTGTTTTTT
V gene: TRBV5-1
J gene: TRBJ2-2
clone size: many
D gene: TRBD1

CDR3 protein: CASSLGAGGNQPQHF
CDR3 DNA: TGTGCCAGCAGCTTGGGTGCAGGGGGCAATCAGCCCCAGCATTTT
V gene: TRBV5-6
J gene: TRBJ1-5
clone size: .
D gene: .

CDR3 protein: CASSLVTDSPLHF
CDR3 DNA: TGTGCCAGCAGTTTGGTGACAGATTCACCCCTCCACTTT
V gene: TRBV12-3/TRBV12-4
J gene: TRBJ1-6
clone size: many
D gene: .

CDR3 protein: CASSLVASGHYNEQFF
CDR3 DNA: TGTGCCAGCAGCTTAGTGGCTAGCGGGCATTACAATGAGCAGTTCTTC
V gene: TRBV11-2
J gene: TRBJ2-1
clone size: many
D gene: TRBD2

CDR3 protein: CATSSGGSIGTQYF
CDR3 DNA: TGTGCCACCAGCAGCGGCGGTTCCATCGGGACCCAGTACTTC
V gene: TRBV15
J gene: TRBJ2-5
clone size: few
D gene: .

CDR3 protein: CSVDEEGYGYTF
CDR3 DNA: TGCAGCGTTGATGAGGAGGGATATGGCTACACCTTC
V gene: TRBV29-1
J gene: TRBJ1-2
clone size: many
D gene: .

CDR3 protein: CASSLAGADNSPLHF
CDR3 DNA: TGTGCCAGCAGCTTAGCCGGAGCAGATAATTCACCCCTCCACTTT
V gene: TRBV11-3
J gene: TRBJ1-6
clone size: many
D gene: .

CDR3 protein: CASSLDRAGNTIYF
CDR3 DNA: TGTGCCAGCAGCTTGGACAGGGCTGGAAACACCATATATTTT
V gene: TRBV5-4
J gene: TRBJ1-3
clone size: many
D gene: .

CDR3 protein: CSSAPRVSSENEQFF
CDR3 DNA: TGCAGCTCTGCTCCCAGGGTTTCATCCGAAAATGAGCAGTTCTTC
V gene: TRBV29-1
J gene: TRBJ2-1
clone size: .
D gene: .

CDR3 protein: CSASRGGFTDTQYF
CDR3 DNA: TGCAGTGCTTCTAGGGGCGGGTTCACAGATACGCAGTATTTT
V gene: TRBV20-1
J gene: TRBJ2-3
clone size: many
D gene: .

CDR3 protein: CASSLVNTEAFF
CDR3 DNA: TGTGCCAGCAGTTTAGTGAACACTGAAGCTTTCTTT
V gene: TRBV12-3/TRBV12-4
J gene: TRBJ1-1
clone size: .
D gene: .

CDR3 protein: CASSGRDSNYGYTF
CDR3 DNA: TGTGCCAGCAGCGGGCGGGACAGTAACTATGGCTACACCTTC
V gene: TRBV7-9
J gene: TRBJ1-2
clone size: many
D gene: TRBD1

CDR3 protein: CASRETSGGYEQYF
CDR3 DNA: TGTGCCAGCAGAGAGACTAGCGGGGGTTACGAGCAGTACTTC
V gene: TRBV12-3/TRBV12-4
J gene: TRBJ2-7
clone size: .
D gene: TRBD2

CDR3 protein: CASSLGGNSNQPQHF
CDR3 DNA: TGCGCCAGCAGCTTAGGCGGAAATAGCAATCAGCCCCAGCATTTT
V gene: TRBV5-1
J gene: TRBJ1-5
clone size: .
D gene: .

CDR3 protein: CASSRQGAPLHF
CDR3 DNA: TGTGCCAGCAGTCGACAGGGCGCCCCCCTCCACTTT
V gene: TRBV12-3/TRBV12-4
J gene: TRBJ1-6
clone size: many
D gene: TRBD1

CDR3 protein: CSARTFSGQGGVSSYNEQFF
CDR3 DNA: TGCAGTGCTAGAACCTTCTCGGGACAGGGGGGGGTTAGCTCCTACAATGAGCAGTTCTTC
V gene: TRBV20-1
J gene: TRBJ2-1
clone size: many
D gene: TRBD1

CDR3 protein: CASSEGDSGNTIYF
CDR3 DNA: TGTGCCAGCAGTGAAGGGGACTCTGGAAACACCATATATTTT
V gene: TRBV12-3/TRBV12-4
J gene: TRBJ1-3
clone size: few
D gene: .

CDR3 protein: CAWMREGQNTEVFF
CDR3 DNA: TGTGCCTGGATGAGGGAAGGCCAGAACACTGAAGTTTTCTTT
V gene: TRBV30
J gene: TRBJ1-1
clone size: .
D gene: .

CDR3 protein: CASSVGDILNYGYTF
CDR3 DNA: TGTGCCAGCAGCGTAGGGGACATCTTAAACTATGGCTACACCTTC
V gene: TRBV9
J gene: TRBJ1-2
clone size: .
D gene: .

CDR3 protein: CASSLVIYGSTDTQYF
CDR3 DNA: TGTGCCAGCAGCCTAGTCATCTACGGTAGCACAGATACGCAGTATTTT
V gene: TRBV11-1
J gene: TRBJ2-3
clone size: .
D gene: .

CDR3 protein: CASSTGSKDTQYF
CDR3 DNA: TGTGCCAGTAGTACTGGATCTAAAGATACGCAGTATTTT
V gene: TRBV19
J gene: TRBJ2-3
clone size: many
D gene: .

CDR3 protein: CASSVTGKAGELFF
CDR3 DNA: TGTGCCAGCAGCGTGACAGGGAAGGCCGGGGAGCTGTTTTTT
V gene: TRBV3-1
J gene: TRBJ2-2
clone size: many
D gene: TRBD1

CDR3 protein: CASSPGQPQETQYF
CDR3 DNA: TGTGCCAGCAGCCCTGGACAGCCGCAAGAGACCCAGTACTTC
V gene: TRBV21-1
J gene: TRBJ2-5
clone size: many
D gene: .

CDR3 protein: CASSPGQGFVGDTF
CDR3 DNA: TGTGCCAGCTCACCGGGACAGGGTTTCGTTGGCGACACCTTC
V gene: TRBV18
J gene: TRBJ1-2
clone size: few
D gene: TRBD1

CDR3 protein: CASSYSPDEGNTIYF
CDR3 DNA: TGTGCCAGCAGTTACTCTCCCGACGAAGGAAACACCATATATTTT
V gene: TRBV6-5
J gene: TRBJ1-3
clone size: many
D gene: .

CDR3 protein: CASSPGNHNSPLHF
CDR3 DNA: TGTGCCAGCAGCCCCGGGAACCATAATTCACCCCTCCACTTT
V gene: TRBV7-2
J gene: TRBJ1-6
clone size: many
D gene: .

CDR3 protein: CASSQALGRYEQYF
CDR3 DNA: TGTGCCAGCAGCCAAGCCTTGGGACGGTACGAGCAGTACTTC
V gene: TRBV14
J gene: TRBJ2-7
clone size: many
D gene: .

CDR3 protein: CASSPPGYSGNTIYF
CDR3 DNA: TGTGCCAGCAGCCCTCCCGGATACTCTGGAAACACCATATATTTT
V gene: TRBV14
J gene: TRBJ1-3
clone size: many
D gene: .